Included here is one TCR beta chain sequence, with context. What it recognizes is unknown. V was trimmed by 6 bases and J by 2 bases, leaving 14 bases between them. CDR3 length: 16 amino acids. Germline V CDR1 and CDR2: LNHDA, SQIVND (reference sequence). Reverse transcription of extracted RNA yielded cDNA, which provided the sequencing template. Here immunoSEQ multiplex PCR was the method, and the copy in TCRdb shows in-frame clones only, minus some. The sample contains about 150,000 clones, around 86% of which appear only once. The data are from a study of CD8+ T cells in alopecia areata. Study at large: Patients in the treated group were given tofacitinib by mouth, 5 to 10 mg twice a day. Study-wide results and caveats: There were also resident alphabeta T cells of normal skin sequenced in scalp samples.

Obtained from alopecia areata patients were lesional scalp punch biopsies along with peripheral blood. PBMCs, the starting material, were the source of sorted CD4+ and CD8+ T cells. This chain joins TRBV19 and TRBJ2-6, with D hard to call. The receptor was derived from a human donor with alopecia areata. Sequencing was performed on CD8+ T cells sorted from blood, taken at week 0. The CDR3 spells CASRTKLAPGANVLTF. The CDR3 DNA sequence: TGTGCCAGTAGGACCAAGCTCGCCCCTGGGGCCAACGTCCTGACTTTC.